Following are 32 T cell receptor beta chains from one sample sequenced in a study of blood T cell repertoires in COVID-19. Repertoires were generated with immunoSEQ multiplex PCR, while TCRdb's copy carries only in-frame clones and drops some. The sample carries about 400,000 clones, around 90% recorded once. Material: peripheral blood. These receptors were collected from a man in his forties or fifties with acute or convalescent COVID-19.

This clone was detected a few times. The J gene is TRBJ2-7, the V gene TRBV4-1, with 7 positions matching TRBD1. The CDR3 runs to 15 residues. Germline V gene sequence: CDR1 MGHRA, CDR2 YSYEKL. V shed 1 base, J shed 3 bases, and the junction held 6 bases outside the gene matches. The CDR3 spells CASSQGDSGIYEQYF. Written as DNA, the CDR3 is TGCGCCAGCAGCCAAGGGGACAGTGGGATCTACGAGCAGTACTTC.

This clone was observed a single time. The chain uses TRBV30 and TRBJ1-1; D might be TRBD1 (5 bases). Looked up from germline, CDR1 is GTSNPN and CDR2 is SVGIG (reference sequence). CDR3 length: 13 amino acids. V lost 0 bases to trimming and J lost 5 bases, with 10 bases between them. As DNA, the CDR3 is TGTGCCTGGAGTGTACAGGCGGGGACTGAAGCTTTCTTT. Translating it yields CAWSVQAGTEAFF.

V and J are TRBV5-4 and TRBJ1-2; TRBD1 matches 7 bases. Germline V gene sequence: CDR1 SGHNT, CDR2 YYREEE (reference sequence). V gave up 2 bases and J gave up 7 bases; unmatched junction bases: 5. The CDR3 is 13 amino acids. The CDR3: CASSFETGLGYTF. In DNA form, the CDR3 reads TGTGCCAGCAGCTTTGAGACAGGGCTTGGCTACACCTTC.

V usage is TRBV11-1 and J usage is TRBJ1-1, with 9 bases aligning to TRBD1. The CDR3 consists of 15 residues. Losses at the gene ends were 3 bases for V and 4 bases for J; bases not matched to a gene: 6. Germline values: CDR1 SGHAT, CDR2 FQDESV (reference sequence). The CDR3 spells CASSFRTGASTEAFF. The CDR3 DNA is TGTGCCAGCAGCTTCCGGACAGGGGCAAGCACTGAAGCTTTCTTT.

This rearrangement joins TRBV5-6 to TRBJ2-7; 10 positions match TRBD2. Trimming cost V 4 bases and J 7 bases; bases outside gene matches: 23. This CDR3 spans 19 amino acids. Germline V gene lookup returns CDR1 SGHDT and CDR2 YYEEEE. CDR3 bases: TGTGCCAGCAGCACCCGGACTAGCGGACTTATATCACCGATCGGAGAGCAGTACTTC. This codes for CASSTRTSGLISPIGEQYF.

The chain links TRBV5-4 to TRBJ2-5; D unresolved. The CDR3 consists of 15 residues. Per the germline V gene, CDR1 is SGHNT and CDR2 is YYREEE (reference sequence). Trimming took 4 bases from V and 5 from J, leaving 18 bases between them. The chain's CDR3 is CASSRELAERETQYF. Here the CDR3 DNA reads TGTGCCAGCAGCCGCGAGCTGGCGGAACGGGAGACCCAGTACTTC. The entire variable domain, with the rest obtained from reference TRBV5-4 and TRBJ2-5, is as follows: ETGVTQSPTHLIKTRGQQVTLRCSSQSGHNTVSWYQQALGQGPQFIFQYYREEENGRGNFPPRFSGLQFPNYSSELNVNALELDDSALYLCASSRELAERETQYFGPGTRLLVL.

Details on this clone: The junction differs from germline at one of its ends, possibly a read error. The J gene is TRBJ1-5, the V gene TRBV10-2, with D perhaps matching TRBD1 (6 bases). CDR3 length equals 13 residues. CDR1 and CDR2 from the germline V gene are WSHSY and SAAADI. The CDR3 bases are TGCGCCAGCAGTGATACAGGGCATCATCCCCAGCATTTT. Encoded protein: CASSDTGHHPQHF.

The chain joins TRBV7-2 to TRBJ1-2; a possible D gene is TRBD1 (6 bases). This CDR3 has 17 amino acids. With 0 bases removed from V and 2 bases from J, the gap between germline ends came to 16 bases. Germline CDR1 SGHTA, CDR2 FQGNSA. The DNA for the CDR3 is TGTGCCAGCAGCTTAGCTGGCGGGGGCATAGTCAACTATGGCTACACCTTC. This translates into CASSLAGGGIVNYGYTF.

The CDR3 is CASSYHRDRYQPQHF. In DNA, the CDR3 is TGTGCCAGCAGTTACCACCGGGACAGATATCAGCCCCAGCATTTT. V gene TRBV6-5 combines with J gene TRBJ1-5, with 7 bases that match TRBD1. CDR3 length: 15 residues. The germline gives CDR1 MNHEY, CDR2 SVGAGI. V lost 2 bases, J lost 5 bases, and 6 bases stayed unmatched.

The chain has TRBV18 and TRBJ2-1; 12 bases align to TRBD2. CDR1 is KGHSH, CDR2 LQKENI, per germline. The CDR3 sequence is 17 residues long. With V trimmed by 0 bases and J by 4 bases, 4 bases remained unmatched. CDR3 in amino acids: CASSPPLAGGPYNEQFF. Written as DNA, the CDR3 is TGTGCCAGCTCACCACCTCTAGCGGGGGGGCCGTACAATGAGCAGTTCTTC.

The chain recombines TRBV4-1 with TRBJ2-1, with 7 bases matching TRBD1. The trim removed 5 bases at V and 5 bases at J, leaving 6 bases unmatched. CDR1 and CDR2 from the germline V gene are MGHRA and YSYEKL. There are 14 residues in the CDR3. CDR3 sequence: CASSSRDRNNEQFF. The CDR3 nucleotides are TGCGCCAGCAGCTCCCGGGACAGAAACAATGAGCAGTTCTTC.

The chain combines TRBV20-1 with TRBJ2-1, with a possible D match to TRBD1 (6 bases). The CDR3 contains 14 residues. Trimming removed 3 bases at V and 2 bases at J, with 11 bases between. Germline CDR1 reads DFQATT; CDR2 reads SNEGSKA (reference sequence). For the CDR3, the DNA is TGCAGTGCTAGTAGGGGGTCAGCCTACAATGAGCAGTTCTTC. This translates into CSASRGSAYNEQFF.

The rearrangement joins TRBV20-1 to TRBJ2-7; TRBD1 matches at 11 bases. Germline-derived CDR1 and CDR2 are DFQATT and SNEGSKA (reference sequence). The length of the CDR3 is 11 residues. V lost 3 bases to trimming and J lost 10 bases; unmatched junction nucleotides: 2. Written as DNA, the CDR3 is TGCAGTGCTAGGGGACAGGGGGTTCAGTACTTC. Encoded protein: CSARGQGVQYF.

The V and J genes are TRBV4-2 and TRBJ1-1; D not resolved. The CDR3 loop spans 13 amino acids. Between the trimmed V and J ends, which lost 2 bases and 0 bases, there was a span of 4 bases. CDR1 LGHNA and CDR2 YNFKEQ come from the germline V gene. CDR3 amino acids: CASSQSVNTEAFF. The CDR3 bases are TGTGCCAGCAGCCAATCAGTGAACACTGAAGCTTTCTTT.

CDR3 loop: CASSLIRGQTSGNTGELFF. The CDR3 DNA reads TGTGCCAGCAGCTTAATCAGGGGTCAGACTAGCGGAAACACCGGGGAGCTGTTTTTT. The chain is built from TRBV7-8 and TRBJ2-2; 9 nucleotides line up with TRBD2. The ends lost 2 bases at V and 2 bases at J; junction bases unmatched: 12. Germline CDR1 is SGHVS and CDR2 is FQNEAQ. The CDR3 extends over 19 amino acids.

In this sample, this clone turned up once. The V and J genes are TRBV7-8 and TRBJ1-2, with D unclear. The V gene lost 1 base and the J gene lost 14 bases, with 11 bases spanning the gap. Per the germline V gene, CDR1 is SGHVS and CDR2 is FQNEAQ. The CDR3 is made up of 11 amino acids. CDR3 nucleotide sequence: TGTGCCAGCAGCTTAGGAGGGAGGATAACCTTC. Amino acids: CASSLGGRITF.

The chain combines TRBV3-1 (or the pseudogene TRBV3-2) with TRBJ1-3, with D possibly TRBD1 on 6 matching bases. CDR3 length: 17 amino acids. Trimming removed 0 bases from V and 0 bases from J, with 12 bases in between. Germline loops: CDR1 LGHDT, CDR2 YNNKEL (reference sequence). CDR3 nucleotide sequence: TGTGCCAGCAGCCAAGATGGGTGGGGGCACTCTGGAAACACCATATATTTT. It encodes CASSQDGWGHSGNTIYF.

V and J are TRBV6-6 and TRBJ2-1; no clear D gene. The V gene lost 6 bases and the J gene lost 3 bases, with 6 bases spanning the gap. This CDR3 has 12 amino acids. CDR1 is MNHNY, CDR2 SVGAGI, per germline (reference sequence). CDR3 in amino acids: CASRPSYNEQFF. In DNA, the CDR3 is TGTGCCAGCAGGCCCAGCTACAATGAGCAGTTCTTC.

This clone was observed a few times. The chain carries TRBV6-2 or TRBV6-3 and TRBJ2-7; no definite D call. CDR3 length: 14 amino acids. Germline loops: CDR1 MNHEY, CDR2 SVGEGT. V dropped 0 bases and J dropped 5 bases, with 11 bases sitting between them. DNA for the CDR3: TGTGCCAGCAGTTACTCGAGGTGGGTTAACGAGCAGTACTTC. Protein product: CASSYSRWVNEQYF.

The chain couples TRBV7-8 to TRBJ2-3, with 14 bases lining up with TRBD2. Germline V gives CDR1 SGHVS, CDR2 FQNEAQ. V was pared by 4 bases and J by 3 bases, with 3 bases of the junction left unmatched. This CDR3 region has 16 residues. CDR3 region: CASSSRTSGGTDTQYF. As DNA, the CDR3 is TGTGCCAGCAGCTCCAGGACTAGCGGGGGGACAGATACGCAGTATTTT.

The chain recombines TRBV6-5 with TRBJ2-1; 8 bases fit TRBD1. The CDR3 consists of 14 residues. Germline V gives CDR1 MNHEY, CDR2 SVGAGI. J gave up 8 bases and V 5 bases, and 8 bases lay outside the gene matches. The CDR3 bases are TGTGCCAGCAGTCCTGGGACAGGTAAAGATGAGCAGTTCTTC. It codes for CASSPGTGKDEQFF.

The rearrangement links TRBV28 to TRBJ1-4; 8 nucleotides agree with TRBD1. The CDR3 has 14 residues. The J segment lost 6 bases and the V segment lost 5 bases, leaving 5 bases of the junction unmatched. Germline CDR1 reads MDHEN; CDR2 reads SYDVKM. This chain's CDR3 is CASSGGTGYEKLFF. The CDR3 region has the DNA TGTGCCAGCAGTGGAGGGACAGGATATGAAAAACTGTTTTTT.

Turning to this clone: At one boundary the junction diverges from the germline segment, which might be a read error. The chain links TRBV7-7 to TRBJ1-1; D is perhaps TRBD1 (6 bases). This CDR3 has 13 residues. The germline gives CDR1 SSHAT, CDR2 FNYEAQ (reference sequence). The CDR3 loop reads CASSPETGAEAFF. In DNA form, the CDR3 reads TGTGCTAGCAGCCCCGAGACAGGAGCTGAAGCTTTCTTT.

V usage is TRBV15 and J usage is TRBJ1-6, with D unclear. Germline CDR1 LNHNV, CDR2 YYDKDF (reference sequence). The V end lost 0 bases, the J end lost 7 bases, and 10 bases lay between the germline ends. The CDR3 extends over 15 amino acids. The CDR3 reads CATSRDRSRNSPLHF. The CDR3 region has the DNA TGTGCCACCAGCAGAGATAGGAGTCGGAATTCACCCCTCCACTTT.

CDR3 DNA sequence: TGTGCCAGCAGCTTATTAGGCTCTAGCATAAATGAGCAGTTCTTC. Encoded protein: CASSLLGSSINEQFF. V gene TRBV7-2 combines with J gene TRBJ2-1; the D gene is possibly TRBD2 (5 bases). Trimming removed 2 bases at V and 7 bases at J, with 15 bases between. CDR1 SGHTA and CDR2 FQGNSA come from the germline V gene. The CDR3 is 15 amino acids. Together with reference TRBV7-2 and TRBJ2-1, the CDR3 gives the full variable domain: GAGVSQSPSNKVTEKGKDVELRCDPISGHTALYWYRQSLGQGLEFLIYFQGNSAPDKSGLPSDRFSAERTGGSVSTLTIQRTQQEDSAVYLCASSLLGSSINEQFFGPGTRLTVL.

This clone was counted once. The chain links TRBV30 to TRBJ1-2; D gene uncertain. V lost 3 bases to trimming and J lost 8 bases, with 16 bases between them. CDR3 length equals 13 residues. Germline loops: CDR1 GTSNPN, CDR2 SVGIG (reference sequence). In DNA, the CDR3 is TGTGCCTGGAGCGCCGCCGGGAGCCGAGGCTACACCTTC. Its translation is CAWSAAGSRGYTF.

V is TRBV2 and J is TRBJ1-2; TRBD1 is a possible D gene (6 bases). Germline V gives CDR1 SNHLY, CDR2 FYNNEI. Trimming took 4 bases from V and 6 from J, leaving 12 bases between them. There are 13 residues in the CDR3. The CDR3: CASSGRAGDGYTF. In DNA, the CDR3 is TGTGCCAGCAGTGGAAGGGCAGGGGATGGCTACACCTTC.

The CDR3 spells CAWSVRGGSYNEQFF. As DNA, the CDR3 is TGTGCCTGGAGTGTACGTGGCGGATCCTACAATGAGCAGTTCTTC. V and J are TRBV30 and TRBJ2-1; D gene uncertain. Germline assignment: CDR1 GTSNPN and CDR2 SVGIG (reference sequence). V was clipped by 0 bases and J by 1 base, with 10 bases between them. The CDR3 has 15 amino acids.

The count of this clone is one. The rearrangement links TRBV27 to TRBJ1-2; the D is unclear. The length of the CDR3 is 14 residues. With 3 bases removed from V and 0 bases from J, the gap between germline ends came to 8 bases. Germline-derived CDR1 and CDR2 are MNHEY and SMNVEV (reference sequence). CDR3 in amino acids: CASSLGSTNYGYTF. CDR3 bases: TGTGCCAGCAGTTTGGGCAGTACTAACTATGGCTACACCTTC.

This clone was recorded once. This chain uses TRBV7-2 with TRBJ1-1, with D possibly being TRBD1 (5 bases). Per the germline V gene, CDR1 is SGHTA and CDR2 is FQGNSA. Trimming shortened V by 2 bases and J by 7 bases, and 11 bases separated the two germline ends. The CDR3 is 13 residues long. The CDR3: CASSLTGAREAFF. In DNA, the CDR3 is TGTGCCAGCAGCTTAACAGGAGCCCGTGAAGCTTTCTTT.

This rearrangement joins TRBV6-6 to TRBJ2-2, with 10 bases aligning to TRBD1. The length of the CDR3 is 21 residues. V shed 5 bases, J shed 4 bases, and the junction held 22 bases outside the gene matches. CDR1 and CDR2 from the germline V gene are MNHNY and SVGAGI (reference sequence). DNA of the CDR3: TGTGCCAGCAGTCCACTGCAGGGGACAGGGGCGTCCGGAGGGACCACCGGGGAGCTGTTTTTT. Residues: CASSPLQGTGASGGTTGELFF.

The V gene is TRBV29-1, the J gene TRBJ2-1; the match to TRBD1 covers 9 bases. The V and J ends lost 4 bases and 1 base, in that order; junction bases with no gene match: 5. This CDR3 spans 15 amino acids. The germline gives CDR1 SQVTM, CDR2 ANQGSEA. In DNA, the CDR3 is TGCAGCGTTGTTAGGGGGACAGGGTCCTACAATGAGCAGTTCTTC. It is translated as CSVVRGTGSYNEQFF.